These T cell receptor beta chains were read from a single sample in a study of identifying expanded T cells in peripheral blood. This table comes from immunoSEQ multiplex PCR, and its TCRdb copy is limited to in-frame clones, with some not included. The sample includes about 100,000 clones, around nine tenths of them seen just once. Sequenced sample: blood. The receptors shown here come from a person aged 18-70 years in good health. The CDR3 runs from the conserved cysteine through the conserved F or W. D genes are given only for firm matches. Rows may omit the clone size; those that give it use once, few, many or a size class.

clone size,J gene,D gene,V gene,CDR3 protein,CDR3 DNA
NA,TRBJ1-3,NA,TRBV5-1,CASSWRGTGNTIYF,TGCGCCAGCAGCTGGAGGGGGACTGGAAACACCATATATTTT
NA,TRBJ2-1,NA,TRBV19,CASSIGRPSYNEQFF,TGTGCCAGTAGTATTGGTCGGCCCTCCTACAATGAGCAGTTCTTC
NA,TRBJ2-7,NA,TRBV30,CAWSVREQGVIVKVYEQYF,TGTGCCTGGAGTGTACGGGAGCAGGGGGTGATCGTAAAGGTCTACGAGCAGTACTTC
NA,TRBJ2-5,NA,TRBV4-1,CASSPLQAGETQYF,TGCGCCAGCAGCCCTTTACAGGCAGGGGAGACCCAGTACTTC
NA,TRBJ2-3,TRBD1,TRBV30,CAWSVGGKADTQYF,TGTGCCTGGAGTGTAGGGGGCAAAGCAGATACGCAGTATTTT
NA,TRBJ2-1,TRBD2,TRBV5-4,CASSLGGLAGNEQFF,TGTGCCAGCAGCCTGGGTGGGCTAGCGGGCAATGAGCAGTTCTTC
once,TRBJ1-2,TRBD1,TRBV27,CASSLWLGQGMIYTF,TGTGCCAGCAGTTTATGGTTGGGACAGGGGATGATCTACACCTTC
NA,TRBJ2-7,NA,TRBV19,CASSVRRGSNEQYF,TGTGCCAGTAGCGTACGGAGGGGTTCCAACGAGCAGTACTTC
NA,TRBJ2-2,TRBD1,TRBV29-1,CSASQGVQGGGELFF,TGCAGCGCCTCTCAGGGGGTACAGGGGGGCGGGGAGCTGTTTTTT
NA,TRBJ2-6,NA,TRBV19,CASRYSGANVLTF,TGTGCCAGTCGTTACTCTGGGGCCAACGTCCTGACTTTC
NA,TRBJ2-3,NA,TRBV7-3,CASSPETSGLYF,TGTGCCAGCAGCCCCGAGACTAGTGGGCTGTATTTT
NA,TRBJ1-1,NA,TRBV7-9,CASSSLRNTEAFF,TGTGCCAGCAGCTCCCTAAGGAACACTGAAGCTTTCTTT
NA,TRBJ2-1,TRBD2,TRBV29-1,CSVVAGGSYNEQFF,TGCAGCGTAGTAGCGGGAGGCTCCTACAATGAGCAGTTCTTC
once,TRBJ1-1,NA,TRBV18,CASSPQNRGGSAFF,TGTGCCAGCTCACCACAAAATCGGGGGGGCTCGGCTTTCTTT
NA,TRBJ2-7,TRBD1,TRBV6-1,CASSEGQWDEQYF,TGTGCCAGCAGTGAGGGACAGTGGGACGAGCAGTACTTC
NA,TRBJ1-1,NA,TRBV19,CASSPGRNTEAFF,TGTGCCAGCAGTCCAGGGAGGAACACTGAAGCTTTCTTT
NA,TRBJ1-6,NA,TRBV27,CASSLRLGQALHF,TGTGCCAGCAGTTTACGACTGGGCCAAGCCCTCCACTTT
NA,TRBJ2-3,NA,TRBV5-6,CASSFGDTQYF,TGTGCCAGCAGCTTCGGTGATACGCAGTATTTT
NA,TRBJ1-3,NA,TRBV6-5,CASAQRGPSGNTIYF,TGTGCCAGCGCCCAACGGGGGCCATCTGGAAACACCATATATTTT
NA,TRBJ2-3,TRBD2,TRBV28,CASTSGGLGDTQYF,TGTGCCAGCACCAGCGGGGGGCTAGGAGATACGCAGTATTTT
NA,TRBJ1-4,NA,TRBV5-1,CASSVGTASNEKLFF,TGCGCCAGCAGCGTGGGTACAGCCTCAAATGAAAAACTGTTTTTT
NA,TRBJ2-3,NA,TRBV19,CASSPTLGDTQYF,TGTGCCAGTAGTCCGACTTTAGGGGATACGCAGTATTTT
NA,TRBJ2-5,NA,TRBV15,CATSRDSRETQYF,TGTGCCACCAGCCGGGACTCCCGGGAGACCCAGTACTTC
once,TRBJ2-7,NA,TRBV5-1,CASSLEGWSREQYF,TGCGCCAGCAGCTTGGAGGGGTGGTCGAGGGAGCAGTACTTC
few,TRBJ1-4,NA,TRBV5-1,CASSLDPGAATNEKLFF,TGCGCCAGCAGCTTGGATCCGGGGGCTGCAACTAATGAAAAACTGTTTTTT
NA,TRBJ1-1,NA,TRBV9,CASSLRDTSYLNTEAFF,TGTGCCAGCAGCTTACGGGACACCTCATACCTGAACACTGAAGCTTTCTTT
once,TRBJ1-3,NA,TRBV30,CAWSRDPQGDSGNTIYF,TGTGCCTGGAGTCGAGACCCACAGGGAGATTCTGGAAACACCATATATTTT
NA,TRBJ1-5,NA,TRBV5-5,CASSLRRDTYSNQPQHF,TGTGCCAGCAGCTTGAGGCGGGACACCTATAGCAATCAGCCCCAGCATTTT
NA,TRBJ1-1,TRBD1,TRBV5-6,CASSSPRTGGANTEAFF,TGTGCCAGCAGCTCCCCCCGTACAGGGGGGGCCAACACTGAAGCTTTCTTT
NA,TRBJ1-5,TRBD1,TRBV4-1,CASRPDRGSNQPQHF,TGCGCCAGCAGACCGGACAGGGGAAGCAATCAGCCCCAGCATTTT
NA,TRBJ1-1,NA,TRBV19,CASSILTEAFF,TGTGCCAGTAGTATACTGACTGAAGCTTTCTTT
NA,TRBJ1-2,NA,TRBV19,CASSTPGTNYGYTF,TGTGCCAGTAGTACCCCCGGGACGAACTATGGCTACACCTTC
NA,TRBJ1-1,NA,TRBV30,CAWRTSGQRTFEAFF,TGTGCCTGGAGGACCTCGGGGCAGCGTACCTTTGAAGCTTTCTTT
NA,TRBJ2-2,NA,TRBV5-1,CASSLRDKNTGELFF,TGCGCCAGCAGCCTCCGGGACAAGAACACCGGGGAGCTGTTTTTT
NA,TRBJ1-2,TRBD1,TRBV18,CASSLQGRGYTF,TGTGCCAGCTCACTACAGGGGAGAGGCTACACCTTC
NA,TRBJ2-7,TRBD1,TRBV19,CASSMSTGAAEQYF,TGTGCCAGTAGTATGTCGACAGGGGCCGCCGAGCAGTACTTC
NA,TRBJ2-7,NA,TRBV7-2,CASSLALAPVYEQYF,TGTGCCAGCAGCTTAGCCCTCGCCCCAGTCTACGAGCAGTACTTC
once,TRBJ1-2,TRBD1,TRBV5-1,CASSSTGGYGYTF,TGCGCCAGCAGCTCCACAGGGGGCTATGGCTACACCTTC
NA,TRBJ1-5,NA,TRBV10-3,CATGGVARDQPQHF,TGTGCCACCGGAGGCGTCGCTAGGGATCAGCCCCAGCATTTT
many,TRBJ1-4,TRBD1,TRBV5-1,CASSLGSPGQGVEEKLFF,TGCGCCAGCAGCTTGGGCTCCCCGGGACAGGGGGTGGAGGAAAAACTGTTTTTT
NA,TRBJ2-5,NA,TRBV27,CASKKRRGSQETQYF,TGTGCCAGCAAAAAACGCCGGGGCAGCCAAGAGACCCAGTACTTC
once,TRBJ1-2,TRBD1,TRBV5-8,CASSHGTGVHYGYTF,TGTGCCAGCAGCCACGGGACAGGGGTCCACTATGGCTACACCTTC
NA,TRBJ2-2,TRBD1,TRBV30,CAWGQGFNTGELFF,TGTGCCTGGGGACAGGGGTTCAACACCGGGGAGCTGTTTTTT
NA,TRBJ2-3,NA,TRBV5-1,CASSWDPPTDTQYF,TGCGCCAGCAGTTGGGACCCCCCCACAGATACGCAGTATTTT
NA,TRBJ2-1,TRBD2,TRBV5-1,CASSLGASGPSYNEQFF,TGCGCCAGCAGCTTGGGGGCTAGCGGTCCCTCCTACAATGAGCAGTTCTTC
NA,TRBJ2-7,TRBD1,TRBV5-6,CASSPGTGHYEQYF,TGTGCCAGCAGCCCAGGGACAGGGCACTACGAGCAGTACTTC
NA,TRBJ1-2,NA,TRBV30,CAWSLASYGYTF,TGTGCCTGGAGTCTGGCTTCCTATGGCTACACCTTC
NA,TRBJ1-2,NA,TRBV19,CASSKQGTDGNYGYTF,TGTGCCAGTAGCAAGCAAGGGACGGACGGCAACTATGGCTACACCTTC
NA,TRBJ2-1,TRBD2,TRBV7-7,CASSSTVSASGGAEEQFF,TGTGCCAGCAGCTCGACAGTATCGGCTAGCGGGGGGGCCGAGGAGCAGTTCTTC
NA,TRBJ1-1,TRBD1,TRBV5-4,CASSDRGPEAFF,TGTGCCAGCAGCGACAGGGGCCCTGAAGCTTTCTTT
NA,TRBJ1-2,NA,TRBV6-6,CASRTRGGDGYTF,TGTGCCAGCAGGACTAGGGGTGGGGATGGCTACACCTTC
NA,TRBJ1-5,NA,TRBV11-2,CASSPGRVDQPQHF,TGTGCCAGCAGCCCCGGCAGGGTGGATCAGCCCCAGCATTTT
NA,TRBJ2-1,NA,TRBV19,CASNSARVNEQFF,TGTGCCAGTAACTCAGCGAGGGTCAATGAGCAGTTCTTC
NA,TRBJ2-2,TRBD1,TRBV2,CASNQQPGQGSGELFF,TGTGCCAGCAATCAACAGCCGGGACAGGGATCCGGGGAGCTGTTTTTT
NA,TRBJ2-2,TRBD1,TRBV27,CASKQGVVGTGELFF,TGTGCCAGCAAACAGGGGGTCGTTGGCACCGGGGAGCTGTTTTTT
NA,TRBJ1-1,TRBD1,TRBV27,CASSLSGTGWYF,TGTGCCAGCAGTTTGTCCGGGACAGGATGGTATTTT
NA,TRBJ1-1,NA,TRBV11-3,CASSPEFGGLGTEAFF,TGTGCCAGCAGCCCAGAGTTTGGGGGGTTGGGCACTGAAGCTTTCTTT